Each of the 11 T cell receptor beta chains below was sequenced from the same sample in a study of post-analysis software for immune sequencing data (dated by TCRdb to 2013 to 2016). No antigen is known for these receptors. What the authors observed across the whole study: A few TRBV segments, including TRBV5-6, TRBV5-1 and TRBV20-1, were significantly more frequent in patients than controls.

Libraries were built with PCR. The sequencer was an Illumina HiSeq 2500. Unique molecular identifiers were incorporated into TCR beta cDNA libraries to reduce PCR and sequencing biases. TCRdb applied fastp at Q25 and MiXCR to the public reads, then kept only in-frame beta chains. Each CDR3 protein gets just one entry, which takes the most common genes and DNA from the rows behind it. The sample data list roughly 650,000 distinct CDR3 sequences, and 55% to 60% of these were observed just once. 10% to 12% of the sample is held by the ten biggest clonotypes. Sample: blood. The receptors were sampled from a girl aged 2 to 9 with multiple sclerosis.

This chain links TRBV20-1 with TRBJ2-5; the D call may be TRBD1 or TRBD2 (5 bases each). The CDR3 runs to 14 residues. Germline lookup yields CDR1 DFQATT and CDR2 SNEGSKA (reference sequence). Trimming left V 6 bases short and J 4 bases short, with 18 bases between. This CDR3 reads CSALRGAAGETQYF. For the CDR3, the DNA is TGCAGTGCCCTAAGAGGGGCTGCGGGAGAGACCCAGTACTTC.

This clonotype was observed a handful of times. CDR3 DNA sequence: TGCAGCGTTCAACAGGGTGTCATACCGGATGAGCAGTTCTTC. It translates to CSVQQGVIPDEQFF. The rearrangement joins TRBV29-1 to TRBJ2-1, with a tentative D call TRBD1 (6 bases). The germline V gene encodes CDR1 SQVTM and CDR2 ANQGSEA. The V and J ends lost 5 bases and 8 bases respectively, with 19 bases between them. CDR3 size: 14 residues.

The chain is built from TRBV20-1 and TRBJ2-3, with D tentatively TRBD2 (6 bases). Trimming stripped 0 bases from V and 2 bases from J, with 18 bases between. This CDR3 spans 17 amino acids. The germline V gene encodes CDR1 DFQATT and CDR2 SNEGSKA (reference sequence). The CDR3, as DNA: TGCAGTGCTAGAGATCTCGGGGCGGGACCTGTCACAGATACGCAGTATTTT. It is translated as CSARDLGAGPVTDTQYF.

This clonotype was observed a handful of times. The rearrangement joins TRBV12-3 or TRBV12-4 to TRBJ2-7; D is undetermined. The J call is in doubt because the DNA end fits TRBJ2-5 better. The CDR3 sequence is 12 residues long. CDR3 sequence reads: CASSYRGGTQYF. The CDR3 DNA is TGTGCCAGCAGTTATCGTGGTGGGACCCAGTACTTC.

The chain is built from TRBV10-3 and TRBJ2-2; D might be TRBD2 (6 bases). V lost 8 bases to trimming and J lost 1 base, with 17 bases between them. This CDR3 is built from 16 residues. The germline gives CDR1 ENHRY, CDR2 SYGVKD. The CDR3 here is CAIGESGTWNTGELFF. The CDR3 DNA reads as TGTGCCATCGGGGAATCCGGGACTTGGAACACCGGGGAGCTGTTTTTT.

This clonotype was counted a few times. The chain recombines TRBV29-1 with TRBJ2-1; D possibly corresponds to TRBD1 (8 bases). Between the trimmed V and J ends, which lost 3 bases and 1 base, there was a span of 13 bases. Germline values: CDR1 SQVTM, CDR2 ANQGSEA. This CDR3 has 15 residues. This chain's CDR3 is CSVDLQGGSYNEQFF. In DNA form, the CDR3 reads TGCAGCGTTGACCTACAGGGGGGGTCCTACAATGAGCAGTTCTTC.

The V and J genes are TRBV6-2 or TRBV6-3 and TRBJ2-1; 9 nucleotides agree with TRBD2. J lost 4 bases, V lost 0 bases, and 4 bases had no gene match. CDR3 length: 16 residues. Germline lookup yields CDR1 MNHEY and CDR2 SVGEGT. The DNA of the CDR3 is TGTGCCAGCAGTTACTCGCCTAGCGGGGCGTACAATGAGCAGTTCTTC. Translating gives CASSYSPSGAYNEQFF.

The CDR3 sequence: CASSSGRLYGYTF. The CDR3 nucleotides read TGTGCCAGCAGTTCCGGACGGCTCTATGGCTACACCTTC. V and J are TRBV7-2 and TRBJ1-2; D is undetermined. This CDR3 spans 13 amino acids. Trimming removed 6 bases at V and 4 bases at J, with 12 bases between. In germline, CDR1 is SGHTA, CDR2 FQGNSA.

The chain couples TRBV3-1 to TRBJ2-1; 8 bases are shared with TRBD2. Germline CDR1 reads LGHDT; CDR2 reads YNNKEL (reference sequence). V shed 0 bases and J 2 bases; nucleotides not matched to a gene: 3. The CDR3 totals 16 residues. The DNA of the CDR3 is TGTGCCAGCAGCCAAGAACAAGCGGGGGCCTACAATGAGCAGTTCTTC. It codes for CASSQEQAGAYNEQFF.

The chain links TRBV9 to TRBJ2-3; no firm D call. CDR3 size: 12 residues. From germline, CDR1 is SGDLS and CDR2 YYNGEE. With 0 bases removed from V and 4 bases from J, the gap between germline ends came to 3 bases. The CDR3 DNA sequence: TGTGCCAGCAGCGTAGGTGCAGATACGCAGTATTTT. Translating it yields CASSVGADTQYF.

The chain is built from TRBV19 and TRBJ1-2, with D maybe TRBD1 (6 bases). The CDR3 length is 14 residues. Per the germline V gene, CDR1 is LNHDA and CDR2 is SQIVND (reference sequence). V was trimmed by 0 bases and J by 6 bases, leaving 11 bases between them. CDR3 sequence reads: CASSIEAYRDGYTF. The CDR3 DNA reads TGTGCCAGTAGTATAGAGGCTTACAGGGATGGCTACACCTTC.